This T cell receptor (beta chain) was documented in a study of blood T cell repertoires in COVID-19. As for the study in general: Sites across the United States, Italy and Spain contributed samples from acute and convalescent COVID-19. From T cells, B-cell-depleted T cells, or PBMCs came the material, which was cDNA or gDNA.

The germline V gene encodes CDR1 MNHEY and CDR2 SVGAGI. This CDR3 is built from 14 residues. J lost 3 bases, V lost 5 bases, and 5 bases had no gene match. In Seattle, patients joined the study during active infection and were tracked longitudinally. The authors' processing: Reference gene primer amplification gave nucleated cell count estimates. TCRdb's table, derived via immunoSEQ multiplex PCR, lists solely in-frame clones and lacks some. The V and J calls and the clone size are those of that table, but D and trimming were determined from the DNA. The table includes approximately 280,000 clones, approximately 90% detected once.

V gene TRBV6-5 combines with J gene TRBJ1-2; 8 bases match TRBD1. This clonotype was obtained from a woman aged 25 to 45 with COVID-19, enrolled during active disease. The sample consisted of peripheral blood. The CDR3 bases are TGTGCCAGCAGTCCTCGACAGGGGTACTATGGCTACACCTTC. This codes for CASSPRQGYYGYTF.